What follows are 25 T cell receptor beta chains derived from one specimen sequenced in a study of blood T cell repertoires in COVID-19. TCRdb keeps only in-frame clones here, not all; method: immunoSEQ multiplex PCR. The table shows some 78,000 clones, with 65% to 85% occurring only once. Input material: peripheral blood. The receptors come from a man between 45 and 60 years old with acute or convalescent COVID-19.

This chain joins TRBV4-3 and TRBJ2-1; 7 nucleotides line up with TRBD1. Losses at the gene ends were 0 bases for V and 15 bases for J; bases not matched to a gene: 14. Germline V gene sequence: CDR1 LGHNA, CDR2 YSLEER. This CDR3 comprises 15 residues. The CDR3 coding sequence is TGCGCCAGCAGCCAAGATTTCGGTTCGAGGGGGCCCATGTTCTTC. Encoded protein: CASSQDFGSRGPMFF.

The chain joins TRBV7-9 to TRBJ2-6; TRBD2 is a possible D gene (5 bases). Germline loops: CDR1 SEHNR, CDR2 FQNEAQ (reference sequence). The CDR3 length is 15 residues. V lost 6 bases, J lost 0 bases, and 9 bases lay in between. The CDR3 DNA reads TGTGCCAGCAGTTCCGACTACTCTGGGGCCAACGTCCTGACTTTC. Its protein product is CASSSDYSGANVLTF.

V usage is TRBV30 and J usage is TRBJ2-2; D is ambiguous. The CDR3 loop spans 14 amino acids. Germline-derived CDR1 and CDR2 are GTSNPN and SVGIG (reference sequence). The ends were cut back, 0 bases at V and 6 bases at J, with 11 bases in the middle. CDR3 loop: CAWSVALPAGELFF. The CDR3 DNA reads TGTGCCTGGAGTGTAGCTCTCCCCGCCGGGGAGCTGTTTTTT.

The V and J genes are TRBV18 and TRBJ2-7; perhaps TRBD2 as D (6 bases). V lost 0 bases, J lost 2 bases, and 14 bases lay in between. There are 16 residues in the CDR3. Germline CDR1 and CDR2: KGHSH and LQKENI. As DNA, the CDR3 is TGTGCCAGCTCACCACCACTTGGCGGAGGGGCCTACGAGCAGTACTTC. This sequence encodes CASSPPLGGGAYEQYF. Full variable domain (remainder filled in from reference TRBV18 and TRBJ2-7): NAGVMQNPRHLVRRRGQEARLRCSPMKGHSHVYWYRQLPEEGLKFMVYLQKENIIDESGMPKERFSAEFPKEGPSILRIQQVVRGDSAAYFCASSPPLGGGAYEQYFGPGTRLTVT.

V gene TRBV7-2 combines with J gene TRBJ2-6; possibly TRBD1 for D (5 bases). Trimming removed 5 bases at V and 1 base at J, with 15 bases between. CDR3 length: 17 residues. CDR1 is SGHTA and CDR2 is FQGNSA in the germline V gene. The CDR3 loop reads CASSPQGFTSGANVLTF. The CDR3 DNA sequence: TGTGCCAGCAGCCCTCAGGGTTTTACTTCTGGGGCCAACGTCCTGACTTTC.

The genes are TRBV7-8 and TRBJ1-6; no firm D call. The V end lost 4 bases, the J end lost 7 bases, and 14 bases lay between the germline ends. CDR3 length: 15 residues. Germline CDR1 is SGHVS and CDR2 is FQNEAQ. The CDR3 DNA is TGTGCCAGCAGCTCTCCGGGTTACCAAAATTCACCCCTCCACTTT. Its protein is CASSSPGYQNSPLHF.

Worth noting for this clone: The sample carries other DNA sequences with the same CDR3. V gene TRBV28 combines with J gene TRBJ2-1; 8 bases agree with TRBD1. V dropped 6 bases and J dropped 10; count of bases not matched to a gene: 14. Germline V gene lookup returns CDR1 MDHEN and CDR2 SYDVKM. The CDR3 runs 15 residues. The CDR3 nucleotides are TGTGCCAGCAGAACTCCTCAGGGGGCCACGACCGAGCAGTTCTTC. Protein sequence: CASRTPQGATTEQFF. The variable domain in full, completed from reference TRBV28 and TRBJ2-1, reads DVKVTQSSRYLVKRTGEKVFLECVQDMDHENMFWYRQDPGLGLRLIYFSYDVKMKEKGDIPEGYSVSREKKERFSLILESASTNQTSMYLCASRTPQGATTEQFFGPGTRLTVL.

The chain recombines TRBV30 with TRBJ1-5; D call uncertain. This CDR3 spans 13 amino acids. The germline V gene has CDR1 GTSNPN and CDR2 SVGIG (reference sequence). Trimming cost V 0 bases and J 4 bases, with 7 bases left between them. The DNA for the CDR3 is TGTGCCTGGAGTGTTAATCCGAATCAGCCCCAGCATTTT. Translation: CAWSVNPNQPQHF.

The chain recombines TRBV9 with TRBJ2-3; 8 bases are a match to TRBD2. The V gene's germline CDR1 is SGDLS and CDR2 YYNGEE. The CDR3 covers 15 residues. V lost 4 bases, J lost 5 bases, and 9 bases stayed unmatched. The chain's CDR3 is CASSPRGGWEDTQYF. The CDR3, as DNA: TGTGCCAGCAGCCCTCGGGGGGGCTGGGAAGATACGCAGTATTTT.

The rearrangement joins TRBV9 to TRBJ2-1, with D perhaps TRBD2 (6 bases). V was clipped by 6 bases and J by 1 base, with 14 bases between them. The V gene's germline CDR1 is SGDLS and CDR2 YYNGEE. The CDR3 contains 15 residues. The CDR3 bases are TGTGCCAGCACGCGGGGAGGCTATTCCTACAATGAGCAGTTCTTC. Its translation: CASTRGGYSYNEQFF.

The V call is TRBV7-6, the J call TRBJ2-1; no clear D. Germline V gene sequence: CDR1 SGHVS, CDR2 FNYEAQ. The CDR3 has 14 amino acids. V lost 3 bases and J lost 3, with 9 bases in between. CDR3 coding DNA: TGTGCCAGCAGCTTGTCAACGGTCTACAATGAGCAGTTCTTC. This sequence encodes CASSLSTVYNEQFF.

This clone occurred once. The chain employs TRBV18 and TRBJ1-1; D perhaps matches TRBD1 (6 bases). Germline assignment: CDR1 KGHSH and CDR2 LQKENI. The CDR3 has 16 amino acids. The V end lost 6 bases, the J end lost 3 bases, and 20 bases lay between the germline ends. CDR3 loop: CASSYKQGTMDTEAFF. In DNA, the CDR3 is TGTGCCAGCTCTTACAAACAGGGTACAATGGACACTGAAGCTTTCTTT.

This clone was seen once. V usage is TRBV6-4 and J usage is TRBJ2-6; 7 nucleotides line up with TRBD1. V was clipped by 3 bases and J by 0 bases; unmatched bases: 5. The germline gives CDR1 MRHNA, CDR2 SNTAGT. This CDR3 contains 17 residues. CDR3 loop: CASSETGENSGANVLTF. The CDR3, as DNA: TGTGCCAGCAGTGAAACAGGGGAGAACTCTGGGGCCAACGTCCTGACTTTC.

The chain carries TRBV5-1 and TRBJ2-2, with D unclear. V was pared by 4 bases and J by 5 bases, with 9 bases between. This CDR3 contains 13 residues. Germline assignment: CDR1 SGHRS and CDR2 YFSETQ. In DNA, the CDR3 is TGCGCCAGCAGCGAGGTCGGGACCGGGGAGCTGTTTTTT. It encodes CASSEVGTGELFF.

The chain links TRBV10-3 to TRBJ1-3, with 7 bases matching TRBD1. Germline lookup yields CDR1 ENHRY and CDR2 SYGVKD. The CDR3 has 12 residues. J was trimmed by 15 bases and V by 6 bases; bases with no gene match: 11. The CDR3 loop reads CAIRPLTGFEYF. As DNA, the CDR3 is TGTGCCATCAGACCCTTGACAGGGTTTGAATATTTT.

J is TRBJ1-6 and V is TRBV24-1; the match to TRBD1 covers 7 bases. With 5 bases clipped from V and 6 bases from J, the junction kept 3 bases outside the gene matches. CDR3 size: 14 residues. Germline V gene lookup returns CDR1 KGHDR and CDR2 SFDVKD. The CDR3 here is CATSGRDSNSPLHF. CDR3 sequence (DNA): TGTGCCACCAGTGGCCGGGACAGTAATTCACCCCTCCACTTT.

The chain joins TRBV6-2 or TRBV6-3 to TRBJ2-7; 12 positions agree with TRBD2. CDR1 is MNHEY, CDR2 SVGEGT, per germline. The CDR3 covers 16 residues. The ends lost 0 bases at V and 4 bases at J; junction bases unmatched: 4. In nucleotides, the CDR3 is TGTGCCAGCAGTTACTCCGGTACTAGCGGGAGGTACGAGCAGTACTTC. Translated: CASSYSGTSGRYEQYF.

The chain combines TRBV29-1 with TRBJ1-3; no reliable D call. Germline CDR1 and CDR2: SQVTM and ANQGSEA. V was shortened by 6 bases and J by 3 bases, with 12 bases between the two germline ends. The CDR3 runs 13 residues. This CDR3 reads CSVSGSVGNTIYF. CDR3 in DNA: TGCAGCGTAAGTGGTTCAGTTGGAAACACCATATATTTT.

This clone appeared a few times. The gene calls are TRBV11-2 and TRBJ2-1; D perhaps matches TRBD2 (5 bases). The germline V and J ends were trimmed by 5 bases and 0 bases, with 8 bases remaining between them. The CDR3 covers 14 residues. CDR1 is SGHAT, CDR2 FQNNGV, per germline. CDR3 in DNA: TGTGCCAGCAGCGTGAGGGTCTCCTACAATGAGCAGTTCTTC. Its protein is CASSVRVSYNEQFF.

The V gene is TRBV18, the J gene TRBJ1-2; a possible D gene is TRBD1 (5 bases). V lost 1 base and J 3 bases, leaving 18 bases between the germline ends. Germline CDR1 and CDR2: KGHSH and LQKENI. The length of the CDR3 is 17 residues. As DNA, the CDR3 is TGTGCCAGCTCACCACGGGGCAGTCTGGCTGGTGACTATGGCTACACCTTC. Protein product: CASSPRGSLAGDYGYTF.

This chain connects TRBV5-1 to TRBJ1-5; no clear D gene. The V and J ends lost 0 bases and 2 bases respectively, with 6 bases between them. From germline, CDR1 is SGHRS and CDR2 YFSETQ. CDR3 length: 14 amino acids. The CDR3 sequence: CASSLAGGNQPQHF. The CDR3 nucleotides are TGCGCCAGCAGCTTGGCAGGCGGCAATCAGCCCCAGCATTTT.

The V and J genes are TRBV6-5 and TRBJ2-7, with 7 bases matching TRBD2. Germline lookup yields CDR1 MNHEY and CDR2 SVGAGI. The CDR3 covers 11 residues. V shed 6 bases and J 7 bases; nucleotides not matched to a gene: 3. The CDR3 reads CASSPGREQYF. Written as DNA, the CDR3 is TGTGCCAGCAGCCCCGGGAGGGAGCAGTACTTC.

This clone has just one count. The chain carries TRBV7-2 and TRBJ2-5, with TRBD2 matching over 8 bases. Trimming cost V 5 bases and J 1 base; bases outside gene matches: 9. CDR3 size: 16 residues. Germline CDR1 is SGHTA and CDR2 is FQGNSA. The DNA for the CDR3 is TGTGCCAGCAGCCCCTGGGGTAGCGGGACCCAAGAGACCCAGTACTTC. Translated, it gives CASSPWGSGTQETQYF. Full variable domain (outside the CDR3, taken from reference TRBV7-2 and TRBJ2-5): GAGVSQSPSNKVTEKGKDVELRCDPISGHTALYWYRQSLGQGLEFLIYFQGNSAPDKSGLPSDRFSAERTGGSVSTLTIQRTQQEDSAVYLCASSPWGSGTQETQYFGPGTRLLVL.

The chain employs TRBV10-2 and TRBJ2-1; TRBD1 aligns across 9 bases. V gave up 0 bases and J gave up 7 bases; unmatched junction bases: 7. This CDR3 has 16 amino acids. The V gene's germline CDR1 is WSHSY and CDR2 SAAADI. The DNA of the CDR3 is TGCGCCAGCAGTGAGTCGAGGACAGGGGATAGGAATGAGCAGTTCTTC. Protein product: CASSESRTGDRNEQFF.

This clone has more than one count but fewer than ten. V gene TRBV6-2 or TRBV6-3 combines with J gene TRBJ2-7; 7 bases map to TRBD1. Germline V lookup: CDR1 MNHEY, CDR2 SVGEGT. The CDR3 extends over 13 amino acids. The trim removed 6 bases at V and 3 bases at J, leaving 5 bases unmatched. The CDR3 loop is CASSRDSHYEQYF. CDR3 DNA sequence: TGTGCCAGCAGCCGGGACAGTCACTACGAGCAGTACTTC.